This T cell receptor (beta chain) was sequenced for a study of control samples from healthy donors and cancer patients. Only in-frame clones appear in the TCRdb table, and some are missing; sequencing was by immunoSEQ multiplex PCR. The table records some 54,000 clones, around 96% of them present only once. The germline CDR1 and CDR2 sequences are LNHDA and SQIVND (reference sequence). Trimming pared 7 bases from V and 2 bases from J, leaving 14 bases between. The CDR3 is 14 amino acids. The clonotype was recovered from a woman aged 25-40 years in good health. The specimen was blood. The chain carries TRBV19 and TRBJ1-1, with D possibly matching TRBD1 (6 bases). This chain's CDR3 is CASTFDRTNTEAFF. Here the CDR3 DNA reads TGTGCCAGTACCTTCGACAGGACAAACACTGAAGCTTTCTTT.